This T cell receptor beta chain derives from a study of T cell responses to AZD1222 COVID-19 vaccine. In its sample, this clone was seen once. Profiling relied on immunoSEQ multiplex PCR, and the TCRdb table lists in-frame clones only, not all of them. The table has roughly 180,000 clones, about 91% seen once. This CDR3 region has 11 residues. Germline CDR1 is MDHEN and CDR2 is SYDVKM. Between the trimmed V and J ends, which lost 2 bases and 4 bases, there was a span of 3 bases. This clonotype was sampled from an adult in good health. Specimen: peripheral blood, collected on day 0 of AZD1222 vaccination. This rearrangement joins TRBV28 to TRBJ2-7; D is undetermined. CDR3 in DNA: TGTGCCAGCAGTTTACAGTACGAGCAGTACTTC. Residues: CASSLQYEQYF. Full variable domain (outside the CDR3, taken from reference TRBV28 and TRBJ2-7): DVKVTQSSRYLVKRTGEKVFLECVQDMDHENMFWYRQDPGLGLRLIYFSYDVKMKEKGDIPEGYSVSREKKERFSLILESASTNQTSMYLCASSLQYEQYFGPGTRLTVT.